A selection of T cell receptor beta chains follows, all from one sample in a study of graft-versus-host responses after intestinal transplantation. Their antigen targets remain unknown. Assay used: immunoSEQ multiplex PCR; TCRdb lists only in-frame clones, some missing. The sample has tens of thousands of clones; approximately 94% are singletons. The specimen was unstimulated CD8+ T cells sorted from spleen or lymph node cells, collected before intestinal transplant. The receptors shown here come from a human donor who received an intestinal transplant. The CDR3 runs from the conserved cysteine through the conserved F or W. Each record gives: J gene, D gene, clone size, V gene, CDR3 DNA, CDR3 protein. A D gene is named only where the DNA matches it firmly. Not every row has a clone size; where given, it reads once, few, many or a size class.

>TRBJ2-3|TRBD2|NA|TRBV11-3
TGTGCCAGCAGCGCTAGCGGGGTGTACACAGATACGCAGTATTTT
CASSASGVYTDTQYF
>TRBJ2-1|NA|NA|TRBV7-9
TGTGCCAGCAGCTTAACTAGCTCCTACAATGAGCAGTTCTTC
CASSLTSSYNEQFF
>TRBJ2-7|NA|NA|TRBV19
TGTGCCAGTAGTATGGGGGGCTACGAGCAGTACTTC
CASSMGGYEQYF
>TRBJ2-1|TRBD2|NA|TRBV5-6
TGTGCCAGCAGCTTGAATTTAGCGGGGGCTAACTACAATGAGCAGTTCTTC
CASSLNLAGANYNEQFF
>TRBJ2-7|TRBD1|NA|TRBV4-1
TGCGCCAGCAGCCCCGGACAGGGGCTAAAATCCGAGCAGTACTTC
CASSPGQGLKSEQYF
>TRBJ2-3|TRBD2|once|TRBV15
TGTGCCACCAGCAGAGATAGGGCGGGGGGAACCACAGATACGCAGTATTTT
CATSRDRAGGTTDTQYF
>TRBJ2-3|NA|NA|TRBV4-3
TGCGCCAGCAGCCAAGATCGTACCGGGTTTGATACGCAGTATTTT
CASSQDRTGFDTQYF
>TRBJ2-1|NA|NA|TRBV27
TGTGCCAGCAGTTTGGAGGGCACAAGCTCCTACAATGAGCAGTTCTTC
CASSLEGTSSYNEQFF
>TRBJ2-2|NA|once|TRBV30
TGTGCCTGGAGTGTACACCCGACCGGGGAGCTGTTTTTT
CAWSVHPTGELFF
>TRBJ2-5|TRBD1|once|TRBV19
TGTGCCAGTAGTATGACAGGGGGCGGTGACCAGTACTTC
CASSMTGGGDQYF
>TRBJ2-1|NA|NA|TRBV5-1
TGCGCCAGCAGCTTTGGGGGCCCCAGGTCCCATGAGCAGTTCTTC
CASSFGGPRSHEQFF
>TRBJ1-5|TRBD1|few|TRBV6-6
TGTGCCAGCAGTACAGGGGGCTGGAGTCAGCCCCAGCATTTT
CASSTGGWSQPQHF
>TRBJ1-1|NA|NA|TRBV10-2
TGCGCCAGCAGTGAGTCTTCGGGGATGAACACTGAAGCTTTCTTT
CASSESSGMNTEAFF
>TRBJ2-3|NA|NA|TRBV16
TGTGCCAGCAGCCCCAACACAGATACGCAGTATTTT
CASSPNTDTQYF
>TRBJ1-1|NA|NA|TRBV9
TGTGCCAGCAGCGTAAGCGTGATGAACACTGAAGCTTTCTTT
CASSVSVMNTEAFF
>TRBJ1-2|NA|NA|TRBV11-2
TGTGCCAGCAGCCTTCCGGGATCGGTCTATGGCTACACCTTC
CASSLPGSVYGYTF
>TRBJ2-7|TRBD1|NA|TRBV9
TGTGCCAGCAGCCTCGGGACAGGTGGCGAGCAGTACTTC
CASSLGTGGEQYF
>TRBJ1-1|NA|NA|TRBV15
TGTGCCACCAGCAGAGATTCCAGTGAAGCTTTCTTT
CATSRDSSEAFF
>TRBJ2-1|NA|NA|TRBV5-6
TGTGCCAGCAGCCTCGTTTGGGGAGGGGGTGAGCAGTTCTTC
CASSLVWGGGEQFF
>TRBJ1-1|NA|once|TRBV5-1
TGCGCCAGCAGCTTGGTAGAGGCAGGGCGGGAAGTAGCTTTCTTT
CASSLVEAGREVAFF
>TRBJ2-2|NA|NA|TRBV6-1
TGTGCCAGCAGTGCCCTGGGACCCGAGGGGGCCGGGGAGCTGTTTTTT
CASSALGPEGAGELFF
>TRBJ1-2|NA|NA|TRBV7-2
TGTGCCAGCAGCTTAGCGGGGTTTGGGGAGGATTACTATGGCTACACCTTC
CASSLAGFGEDYYGYTF
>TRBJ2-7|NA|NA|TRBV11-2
TGTGCCAGCAGCTCCGGGGGGACAGGAAGACCCTACGAGCAGTACTTC
CASSSGGTGRPYEQYF
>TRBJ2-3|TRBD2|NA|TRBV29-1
TGCAGCGTTGAAGATTGGTCGAAAGGCGGGGGGTCTAGCACAGATACGCAGTATTTT
CSVEDWSKGGGSSTDTQYF
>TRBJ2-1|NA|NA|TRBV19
TGTGCCAGTAGTAACCGGCAGGGAGGAAAAGACAATGAGCAGTTCTTC
CASSNRQGGKDNEQFF
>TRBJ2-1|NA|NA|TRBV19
TGTGCCAGTAGTATATCAGGGAACAATGAGCAGTTCTTC
CASSISGNNEQFF
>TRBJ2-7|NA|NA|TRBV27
TGTGCCAGCAGTTTATACGGCTACGAGCAGTACTTC
CASSLYGYEQYF
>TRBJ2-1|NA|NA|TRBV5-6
TGTGCCAGCAGCCTCACAGGGTTTCGTGAGCAGTTCTTC
CASSLTGFREQFF
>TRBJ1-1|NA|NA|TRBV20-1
TGCAGTATCCACGGGGGGGAAGCTTTCTTT
CSIHGGEAFF
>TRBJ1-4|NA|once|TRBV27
TGTGCCAGCAGTGAACGGACACCTAATGAAAAACTGTTTTTT
CASSERTPNEKLFF
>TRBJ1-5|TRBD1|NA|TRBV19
TGTGCCAGTAGTATCGCGGAGGGGGCGGGTTATAGCAATCAGCCCCAGCATTTT
CASSIAEGAGYSNQPQHF
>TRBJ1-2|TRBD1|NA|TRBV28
TGTGCCAGCAGCCCCCGGGACAGGGTTTTTGGTGGCTACACCTTC
CASSPRDRVFGGYTF
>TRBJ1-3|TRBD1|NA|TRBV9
TGTGCCAGCAGCGTCACAGGGGGCGAAGGAAACACCATATATTTT
CASSVTGGEGNTIYF
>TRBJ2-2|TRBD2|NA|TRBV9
TGTGCCAGCAGCGTAGTGAGCGGGGGGGCTGGCACCGGGGAGCTGTTTTTT
CASSVVSGGAGTGELFF
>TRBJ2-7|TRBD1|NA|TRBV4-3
TGCGCCAGCAGCCAGGCCGCTAGGGGGCCAACCTACGAGCAGTATTTC
CASSQAARGPTYEQYF
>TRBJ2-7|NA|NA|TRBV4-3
TGCGCCAGCAGCCAAGCTCTCGACAACTACGAGCAGTACTTC
CASSQALDNYEQYF
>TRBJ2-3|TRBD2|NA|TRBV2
TGTGCCAGCAGTGAACGGATGGCCCGGGACTACTCGTGGGGCACAGATACGCAGTATTTT
CASSERMARDYSWGTDTQYF
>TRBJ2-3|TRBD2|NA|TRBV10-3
TGTGCCATCAGTGAGTCGGGGACTAGCGGGGGGCTCATCACAGATACGCAGTATTTT
CAISESGTSGGLITDTQYF
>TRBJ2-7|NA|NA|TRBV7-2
TGTGCCAGCAGCCCCGCTCCTACAGTTAGAGAAAACGAGCAGTACTTC
CASSPAPTVRENEQYF
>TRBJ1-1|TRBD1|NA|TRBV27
TGTGCCAGCAGTTCACAACCGGGACAGGGTAACACTGAAGCTTTCTTT
CASSSQPGQGNTEAFF
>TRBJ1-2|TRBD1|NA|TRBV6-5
TGTGCCAGCAGTGAAAATCAGGGGGCGGATGGCTACACCTTC
CASSENQGADGYTF
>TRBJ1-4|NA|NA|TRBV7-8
TGTGCCAGCAGCTTAGCCATTTCGGGAAAACTGTTTTTT
CASSLAISGKLFF
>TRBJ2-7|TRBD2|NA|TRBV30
TGTGCCTGGAGTGTCGGGGAGGGGAACGAGCAGTACTTC
CAWSVGEGNEQYF
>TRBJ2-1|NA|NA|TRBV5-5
TGTGCCAGCAGCTTCACCTATCCGGGTAAGCGTGAGCAGTTCTTC
CASSFTYPGKREQFF
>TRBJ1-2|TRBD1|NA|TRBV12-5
TGTGCTAGTGGTTTGGGCCCACAGGGGGCGGAAGGCTACACCTTC
CASGLGPQGAEGYTF
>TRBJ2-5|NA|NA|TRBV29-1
TGCAGCGTTAAGAGGGTCTCTCAAGAGACCCAGTACTTC
CSVKRVSQETQYF
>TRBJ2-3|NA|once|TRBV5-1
TGCGCCAGCAGCCTTCGCACAGATACGCAGTATTTT
CASSLRTDTQYF
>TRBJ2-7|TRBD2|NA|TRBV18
TGTGCCAGCTCACCAATACGGGAAGGCGGGGGGGATCCCTACGAGCAGTACTTC
CASSPIREGGGDPYEQYF
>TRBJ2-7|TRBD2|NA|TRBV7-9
TGTGCCAGCTCTCTTGGGGAGGGGACTACGTCCTACGAGCAGTACTTC
CASSLGEGTTSYEQYF
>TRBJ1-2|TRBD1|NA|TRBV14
TGTGCCAGCAGCCCACCGGGACAGGAGGGCTACACCTTC
CASSPPGQEGYTF
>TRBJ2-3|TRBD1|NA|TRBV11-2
TGTGCCAGCAGCTTAGGAAGGACAGGGGGCATCATGCAGTATTTT
CASSLGRTGGIMQYF
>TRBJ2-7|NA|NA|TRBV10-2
TGCGCCTCTGGACTCTCCTACGAGCAGTACTTC
CASGLSYEQYF
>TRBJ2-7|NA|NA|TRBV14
TGTGCCAGCAGCTCTGCCTACGAGCAGTACTTC
CASSSAYEQYF
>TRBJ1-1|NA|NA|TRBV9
TGTGCCAGCAGCGCCGGCGTGGGGGCCCCCGCTTTCTTT
CASSAGVGAPAFF
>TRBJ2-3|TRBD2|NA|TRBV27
TGTGCCAGCAGCATACTTCAGGGTTTGCGGGGGGGGAACACAGATACGCAGTATTTT
CASSILQGLRGGNTDTQYF
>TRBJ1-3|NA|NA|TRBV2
TGTGCCAGCAGTGAGGTTTCCGACGGGTACTCTGGAAACACCATATATTTT
CASSEVSDGYSGNTIYF
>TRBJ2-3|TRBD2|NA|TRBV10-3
TGTGCCATCAGTCAGTCGGGGCCTAGCGGAGGCACAGATACGCAGTATTTT
CAISQSGPSGGTDTQYF
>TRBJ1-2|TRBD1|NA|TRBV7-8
TGTGCCAGCAGCTCCTACCCGGACAGGGACGATGGCTACACCTTC
CASSSYPDRDDGYTF
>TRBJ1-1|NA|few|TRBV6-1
TGTGCCAGCAGTGAATACCCGGACACTGAAGCTTTCTTT
CASSEYPDTEAFF
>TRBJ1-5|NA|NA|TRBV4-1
TGCGCCAGCAGCCCCATCGGAGGTCAGCCCCAGCATTTT
CASSPIGGQPQHF